This entry describes one T cell receptor beta chain. Its specific antigen is unknown. No per-base quality is available; no much larger clone lies one base away. This specimen belongs to a study of neoadjuvant anti-PD-1 for oral cavity cancer (dated by TCRdb to the early 2020s). In terms of the full investigation: Before undergoing curative-intent surgical resection, most patients got three to four biweekly nivolumab doses at 3 mg/kg. The parent correlative cohort included some 13 patients, with a 33% response rate. Responders were defined as patients with complete response, partial response or stable disease by RECIST 1.1; non-responders were defined as patients with progression. Patients without progression received a fourth nivolumab dose around day 43 and underwent definitive surgical resection on days 50-56. Overall results and qualifications from the work: After neoadjuvant nivolumab, non-responders showed significantly higher T cell clonality (Gini index) in PBMCs than responders did. Only a few patients per response group were included in the TCR analyses, and the authors called for validation in larger cohorts. A higher pretreatment blood Treg/Th17 ratio correlated with both higher pretreatment blood TCRbeta clonality and lower post-treatment tumor TCRbeta clonality.

PBMC libraries used mostly around 500 ng of input genomic DNA for deep sequencing, with six replicates per sample. The immunoSEQ hsTCRbeta kit was used to prepare TCRbeta libraries, following the manufacturer's instructions. Sequencing of the completed libraries took place using an Illumina NovaSeq 6000 S4 flow cell after they had been pooled to approximately 3.3 nM. As for the authors' bioinformatics: The immunoSEQ Analyzer handled quality control and preprocessing of the raw data. The analysis was limited to productive rearrangements, and each clonotype was defined by a unique CDR3 amino acid sequence. Repertoire clonality was estimated as the Gini-Simpson index, which was computed with the R package tcR. Gini indices were compared with Student's t test, and associations with tumor size change were assessed by Pearson correlation. TCRdb obtained this table from immuneACCESS and retained in-frame rearrangements with V and J assigned. These tables miss some clones; where compared with another copy, unresolved V genes account for less than half of the shortfall, and the remainder is unexplained. The V and J calls and the clone size are those of that table, but D and trimming were determined from the DNA. The sample yields 12,000 or so clones; roughly two thirds were counted once. 2% to 3% of the sample is taken by the ten largest.

Including the terminal cysteine and phenylalanine, the CDR3 comprises 14 residues. Solely the CDR3 DNA is kept, with 42 bases framed from the first base. Trimmed from V: 6 bases; trimmed from J: 3 bases; junction bases lacking a gene match: 6. According to the germline V gene, CDR1 reads MNHNS and CDR2 reads SASEGT. The time point label, as the study defines it: after neoadjuvant nivolumab, at surgical resection. None of the patients had received prior systemic or radiation treatment, and all were newly diagnosed with stage II-IVA oral cavity squamous cell carcinoma. The cohort consisted of patients with HPV-negative, locally advanced oral cavity squamous cell carcinoma. Peripheral blood mononuclear cells were analyzed directly and were not maintained or expanded in culture. Samples were obtained from a longitudinal correlative study of a single-arm phase II trial of neoadjuvant nivolumab in oral cavity squamous cell carcinoma. Subject-matched pre- and post-treatment PBMCs and tumors from three responders and three non-responders were subjected to genomic DNA-based TCRbeta sequencing. Peripheral blood mononuclear cells were collected before nivolumab treatment and again after treatment, at the time of surgery. Genomic DNA was isolated from PBMCs using the Maxwell RSC DNA from Cells kit.

Here the chain combines TRBV6-1 and TRBJ2-7, and 9 junctional nucleotides match TRBD1. This receptor was identified in a person aged 35-79 years with oral cavity squamous cell carcinoma. The specimen was PBMCs, collected after nivolumab (anti-PD-1) treatment. The CDR3 corresponds to CASRSDRGSYEQYF. The nucleotides read TGTGCCAGCAGATCGGACAGGGGAAGCTACGAGCAGTACTTC.